One sample yielded the 23 T cell receptor beta chains listed below, sequenced in a study of T cell changes during pregnancy in multiple sclerosis. Repertoires were generated with immunoSEQ multiplex PCR, while TCRdb's copy carries only in-frame clones and drops some. The sample holds 91,000 or so clones, under 95% seen once. The sequencing here drew on peripheral blood, taken after pregnancy. Receptors were obtained from a female donor with multiple sclerosis, enrolled in a pregnancy study.

The chain uses TRBV6-1 and TRBJ2-7, with 9 bases fitting TRBD1. This CDR3 comprises 15 residues. CDR1 and CDR2 (germline): MNHNS, SASEGT. V lost 4 bases, J lost 7 bases, and 11 bases stayed unmatched. The CDR3 bases are TGTGCCAGCAGTGCTAAGGGAACAGGGGGCACAGAGCAGTACTTC. The encoded protein is CASSAKGTGGTEQYF.

In this sample, this clone turned up once. This sequence joins TRBV27 and TRBJ2-1, with D tentatively TRBD2 (6 bases). The V gene's germline CDR1 is MNHEY and CDR2 SMNVEV (reference sequence). Trimming cost V 5 bases and J 6 bases, with 11 bases left between them. The CDR3 sequence is 13 residues long. The CDR3 loop reads CASSLGGGNEQFF. The CDR3 nucleotides are TGTGCCAGCAGTCTGGGGGGAGGCAATGAGCAGTTCTTC.

The gene calls are TRBV21-1 and TRBJ2-1; the D call TRBD2 from the table was never checked on the DNA. TRBV21-1 is a known pseudogene. CDR3 size: 18 residues. In nucleotides, the CDR3 is TGTGCCAGCAGCAGAGGAGAAATGGCGGGAGGCTCCTACAATGAGCAGTTCTTC. Protein sequence: CASSRGEMAGGSYNEQFF.

V usage is TRBV19 and J usage is TRBJ2-7, with 12 nucleotides matching TRBD2. The germline V gene has CDR1 LNHDA and CDR2 SQIVND (reference sequence). The CDR3 has 13 amino acids. The junction had 3 bases not matched to a gene; V was cut back by 6 bases and J by 6 bases. The CDR3 coding sequence is TGTGCCAGTAGGCCGGGACTAGCGGGCGAGCAGTACTTC. Amino acids: CASRPGLAGEQYF.

The rearrangement links TRBV30 to TRBJ2-5, with D maybe TRBD1 (5 bases). The CDR3 is made up of 17 amino acids. Between the trimmed V and J ends, which lost 0 bases and 2 bases, there was a span of 19 bases. The germline CDR1 and CDR2 sequences are GTSNPN and SVGIG (reference sequence). CDR3 loop: CAWSVLVRAALQETQYF. CDR3 nucleotides: TGTGCCTGGAGTGTACTGGTCAGGGCAGCCTTACAAGAGACCCAGTACTTC.

The genes are TRBV29-1 and TRBJ2-7, with D possibly matching TRBD2 (7 bases). Germline V CDR1 and CDR2: SQVTM, ANQGSEA. The CDR3 is 12 residues long. The ends were cut back, 3 bases at V and 6 bases at J, with 12 bases in the middle. The CDR3 sequence is CSVEAGAGEQYF. The DNA for the CDR3 is TGCAGCGTTGAGGCGGGGGCCGGCGAGCAGTACTTC.

The V gene is TRBV28, the J gene TRBJ1-2; 7 nucleotides line up with TRBD1. Looked up from germline, CDR1 is MDHEN and CDR2 is SYDVKM. The V gene end was trimmed by 5 bases and the J gene end by 8 bases; junction bases not matched to a gene: 8. The CDR3 runs 13 residues. CDR3 sequence: CASSRTGQYGYTF. The CDR3 region has the DNA TGTGCCAGCAGTCGTACGGGACAGTACGGCTACACCTTC.

This clone was detected only once. The J gene is TRBJ1-2, the V gene TRBV5-1, with a tentative D call TRBD1 (5 bases). Germline lookup yields CDR1 SGHRS and CDR2 YFSETQ. Trimming removed 8 bases from V and 4 bases from J, with 9 bases in between. The CDR3 length is 11 residues. This chain's CDR3 is CASGGGYGYTF. Here the CDR3 DNA reads TGCGCCAGTGGCGGGGGCTATGGCTACACCTTC.

V and J are TRBV4-1 and TRBJ1-5; D perhaps matches TRBD1 (5 bases). This CDR3 region has 14 residues. The ends were cut back, 1 base at V and 6 bases at J, with 10 bases in the middle. Germline CDR1 is MGHRA and CDR2 is YSYEKL. The DNA for the CDR3 is TGCGCCAGCAGCCAAGTAAGGGGAGGTCAGCCCCAGCATTTT. It is translated as CASSQVRGGQPQHF.

The rearrangement links TRBV6-1 to TRBJ2-7; D is perhaps TRBD1 (6 bases). CDR3 length equals 15 residues. V dropped 0 bases and J dropped 9 bases, with 18 bases sitting between them. The germline V gene encodes CDR1 MNHNS and CDR2 SASEGT. The CDR3, as DNA: TGTGCCAGCAGTGAAGCGGCAGGGGAATTTTCTCGGCAGTACTTC. It translates to CASSEAAGEFSRQYF.

DNA for the CDR3: TGCAGTGCACCCAGGGGTGATGAGCAGTTCTTC. Its protein is CSAPRGDEQFF. V is TRBV20-1 and J is TRBJ2-1; D is perhaps TRBD1 (6 bases). The CDR3 extends over 11 amino acids. Between the trimmed V and J ends, which lost 6 bases and 8 bases, there was a span of 11 bases. Germline loops: CDR1 DFQATT, CDR2 SNEGSKA (reference sequence).

The rearrangement links TRBV2 to TRBJ1-5; D perhaps matches TRBD1 (5 bases). The germline V gene has CDR1 SNHLY and CDR2 FYNNEI. The V end was cut by 5 bases, the J end by 4 bases, with 15 bases between. There are 15 residues in the CDR3. The DNA for the CDR3 is TGTGCCAGCAGTTCGGACACCCTAAGGAATCAGCCCCAGCATTTT. This translates into CASSSDTLRNQPQHF.

This clone was found a few times. This rearrangement joins TRBV2 to TRBJ1-5, with D maybe TRBD1 (6 bases). The germline gives CDR1 SNHLY, CDR2 FYNNEI. The CDR3 consists of 16 residues. Trimming shortened V by 4 bases and J by 0 bases, and 13 bases separated the two germline ends. CDR3 DNA sequence: TGTGCCAGCAGTGGAGGGACAACCGTTAGCAATCAGCCCCAGCATTTT. Protein sequence: CASSGGTTVSNQPQHF.

The chain joins TRBV5-5 to TRBJ1-5, with D possibly matching TRBD1 (6 bases). Deletions cut 1 base from V and 5 bases from J, with 25 bases between. The V gene's germline CDR1 is SGHKS and CDR2 YYEKEE (reference sequence). The CDR3 runs 19 residues. The CDR3 reads CASSLMSRGARGSHQPQHF. CDR3 nucleotide sequence: TGTGCCAGCAGCTTGATGAGTAGAGGGGCCAGGGGATCCCATCAGCCCCAGCATTTT.

V is TRBV4-1 and J is TRBJ2-7; weak D call: TRBD2 (7 bases). Germline CDR1 is MGHRA and CDR2 is YSYEKL. Trimming removed 5 bases at V and 2 bases at J, with 25 bases between. The CDR3 runs 18 residues. The CDR3 sequence is CASSVRPGGWRSAYEQYF. For the CDR3, the DNA is TGCGCCAGCAGCGTTCGCCCGGGGGGCTGGCGGTCCGCCTACGAGCAGTACTTC.

The chain employs TRBV4-1 and TRBJ2-1; 7 bases agree with TRBD2. The ends lost 1 base at V and 8 bases at J; junction bases unmatched: 2. The CDR3 covers 13 residues. Germline loops: CDR1 MGHRA, CDR2 YSYEKL. CDR3 coding DNA: TGCGCCAGCAGCCAAGTTAGCGGGCATGAGCAGTTCTTC. Translation gives CASSQVSGHEQFF.

The gene calls are TRBV9 and TRBJ1-1; D is uncertain. Between the trimmed V and J ends, which lost 4 bases and 5 bases, there was a span of 15 bases. The CDR3 has 14 amino acids. Germline V gives CDR1 SGDLS, CDR2 YYNGEE. CDR3 protein: CASSPRVVGTEAFF. CDR3 nucleotide sequence: TGTGCCAGCAGCCCGAGGGTAGTAGGGACTGAAGCTTTCTTT.

CDR3 in DNA: TGTGCCAGCAGTTACGCCCAGACAGGGATGGATGGCTACACCTTC. Translating gives CASSYAQTGMDGYTF. V is TRBV6-6 and J is TRBJ1-2, with 7 bases identical to TRBD1. With 2 bases clipped from V and 6 bases from J, the junction kept 9 bases outside the gene matches. Germline CDR1 MNHNY, CDR2 SVGAGI (reference sequence). This CDR3 is 15 amino acids long.

V is TRBV10-3 and J is TRBJ2-7, with TRBD1 matching over 7 bases. Germline CDR1 is ENHRY and CDR2 is SYGVKD. J was trimmed by 1 base and V by 10 bases; bases with no gene match: 4. CDR3 size: 12 residues. CDR3 bases: TGTGCCAGTAGACAGGGATCCTACGAGCAGTACTTC. This translates into CASRQGSYEQYF.

The rearrangement uses TRBV29-1 and TRBJ1-5; 7 bases map to TRBD1. Germline V gene sequence: CDR1 SQVTM, CDR2 ANQGSEA. The CDR3 spans 13 residues. Trimming cost V 4 bases and J 6 bases; bases outside gene matches: 6. CDR3 region: CSVVGGAGQPQHF. For the CDR3, the DNA is TGCAGCGTTGTAGGGGGCGCGGGTCAGCCCCAGCATTTT.

The chain carries TRBV30 and TRBJ1-6; a weak D match, TRBD1 (6 bases). This CDR3 has 14 amino acids. The germline V gene encodes CDR1 GTSNPN and CDR2 SVGIG (reference sequence). V dropped 3 bases and J dropped 9 bases, with 15 bases sitting between them. CDR3: CAWRRGNPSSPLHF. The CDR3, as DNA: TGTGCCTGGAGAAGGGGGAATCCGTCTTCACCCCTCCACTTT.

The chain links TRBV18 to TRBJ2-5; tentatively, D is TRBD2 (5 bases). This CDR3 spans 13 amino acids. Trimming removed 3 bases from V and 5 bases from J, with 10 bases in between. Germline CDR1 KGHSH, CDR2 LQKENI. The CDR3 reads CASSPGLLETQYF. In nucleotides, the CDR3 is TGTGCCAGCTCACCCGGACTTTTGGAGACCCAGTACTTC.

The CDR3 loop is CASSPGGYNEKLFF. The CDR3, as DNA: TGTGCCAGCAGCCCAGGGGGCTATAATGAAAAACTGTTTTTT. The rearrangement uses TRBV5-4 and TRBJ1-4; 8 nucleotides line up with TRBD1. Germline V lookup: CDR1 SGHNT, CDR2 YYREEE (reference sequence). The CDR3 has 14 amino acids. V trimming: 4 bases; J trimming: 4 bases; junction bases outside the gene matches: 3.